This TCR beta chain was recorded in a study of PD-1 blockade in classical Hodgkin lymphoma. Repertoires were generated with immunoSEQ multiplex PCR, while TCRdb's copy carries only in-frame clones and drops some. The sample gives over 25,000 clones, 90% to 95% of which show up once; roughly 2.5% is in the top ten. The CDR3 totals 14 residues. Germline V gives CDR1 MDHEN, CDR2 SYDVKM. Trimming took off 7 bases at V and 9 bases at J, with 16 bases between the two ends. Time point described: newly diagnosed, previously untreated cHL patient sample. The receptor comes from a human donor with classical Hodgkin lymphoma. The specimen was peripheral blood mononuclear cells (PBMCs). The gene calls are TRBV28 and TRBJ1-6, with no clear D. In nucleotides, the CDR3 is TGTGCCAGCATCCCCAATATGGCCTCTTCACCCCTCCACTTT. Translated, it gives CASIPNMASSPLHF.